This T cell receptor beta chain was sequenced during a study of blood T cell repertoires in COVID-19. Background on the study: Specimens from acute and convalescent COVID-19 originated in the United States, Italy and Spain. The cDNA or gDNA used as material had been derived from T cells, B-cell-depleted T cells, or PBMCs.

The germline V gene has CDR1 SGHNT and CDR2 YYREEE (reference sequence). V was clipped by 0 bases and J by 6 bases, with 9 bases between them. The CDR3 contains 13 residues. The method was immunoSEQ multiplex PCR; TCRdb's version includes in-frame clones alone and lacks a portion of them. Counted here are 650,000 to 800,000 clones, 70% to 90% occurring once; the ten biggest clones make up over 0.2%. The V and J genes are TRBV5-4 and TRBJ1-2; D is perhaps TRBD1 (5 bases). This receptor was identified in a woman aged 18-30 years with acute or convalescent COVID-19. Sequenced material: peripheral blood. The CDR3 reads CASSLAGSDGYTF. The CDR3 coding sequence is TGTGCCAGCAGCTTGGCAGGGTCGGATGGCTACACCTTC.